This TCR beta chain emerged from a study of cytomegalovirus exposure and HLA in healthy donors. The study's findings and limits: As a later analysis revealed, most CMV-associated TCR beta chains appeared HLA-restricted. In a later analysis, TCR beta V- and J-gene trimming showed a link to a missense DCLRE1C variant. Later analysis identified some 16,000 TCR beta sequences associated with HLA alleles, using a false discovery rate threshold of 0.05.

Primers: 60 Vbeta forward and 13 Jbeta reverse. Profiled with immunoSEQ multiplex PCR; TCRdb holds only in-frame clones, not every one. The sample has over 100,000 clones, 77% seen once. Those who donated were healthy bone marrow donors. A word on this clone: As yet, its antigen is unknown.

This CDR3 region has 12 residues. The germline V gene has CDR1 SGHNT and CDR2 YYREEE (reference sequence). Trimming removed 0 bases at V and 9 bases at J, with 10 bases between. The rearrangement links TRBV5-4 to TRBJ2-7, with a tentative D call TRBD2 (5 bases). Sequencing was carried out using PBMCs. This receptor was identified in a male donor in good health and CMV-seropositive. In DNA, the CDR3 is TGTGCCAGCAGCTTGGCTGGAGCGGCGCAGTACTTC. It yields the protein CASSLAGAAQYF. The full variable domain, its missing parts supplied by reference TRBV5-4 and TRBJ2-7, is ETGVTQSPTHLIKTRGQQVTLRCSSQSGHNTVSWYQQALGQGPQFIFQYYREEENGRGNFPPRFSGLQFPNYSSELNVNALELDDSALYLCASSLAGAAQYFGPGTRLTVT.